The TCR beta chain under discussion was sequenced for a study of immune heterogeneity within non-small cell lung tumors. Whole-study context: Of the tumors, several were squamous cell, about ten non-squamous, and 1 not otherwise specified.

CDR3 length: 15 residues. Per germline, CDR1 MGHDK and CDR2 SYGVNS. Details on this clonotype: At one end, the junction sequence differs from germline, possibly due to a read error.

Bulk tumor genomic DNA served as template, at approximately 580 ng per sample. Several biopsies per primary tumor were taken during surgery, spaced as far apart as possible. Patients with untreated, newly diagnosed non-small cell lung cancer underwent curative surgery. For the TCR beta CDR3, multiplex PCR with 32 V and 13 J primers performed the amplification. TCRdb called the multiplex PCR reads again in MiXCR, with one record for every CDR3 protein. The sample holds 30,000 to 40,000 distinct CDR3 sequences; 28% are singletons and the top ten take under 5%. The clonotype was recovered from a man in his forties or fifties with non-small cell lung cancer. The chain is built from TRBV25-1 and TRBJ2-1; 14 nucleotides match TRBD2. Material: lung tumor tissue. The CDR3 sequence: CDSAGTSGSYNEQFF. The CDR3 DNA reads TGTGACAGCGCCGGGACTAGCGGGAGCTACAATGAGCAGTTCTTC. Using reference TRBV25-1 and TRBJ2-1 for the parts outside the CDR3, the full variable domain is EADIYQTPRYLVIGTGKKITLECSQTMGHDKMYWYQQDPGMELHLIHYSYGVNSTEKGDLSSESTVSRIRTEHFPLTLESARPSHTSQYLCDSAGTSGSYNEQFFGPGTRLTVL.